A single T cell receptor beta chain is shown here with its context. No cognate antigen has been identified for it. The sample holds no much larger clone one base away, and base qualities are not on file. Unmatched junction bases come to 4, with V trimmed by 4 bases and J by 6 bases. The germline V gene provides CDR1 SGHTA and CDR2 FQGNSA. Inclusive of the bounding cysteine and phenylalanine, the CDR3 is 13 residues long. The CDR3 DNA has 39 bases and is translated from base 1. The donors were healthy, HIV-negative adults with no recently reported acute infections or vaccinations. Every donor was a Caucasian adult living in Nashville, Tennessee, USA. CD4+ T cells were enriched by magnetic negative selection, after which naive cells were positively selected on CD45RA and the negative fraction was taken as the memory subset. After blood collection by leukapheresis, PBMCs were isolated using Ficoll-Histopaque density gradient centrifugation and then cryopreserved in the vapor phase of liquid nitrogen. Purity and quantity of every magnetically sorted T cell population were checked by analytical flow cytometry. From each sorted fraction, genomic DNA was isolated and quantified by UV absorbance on a Nanodrop 2000c.

TCR CDR3 regions were amplified from genomic DNA by multiplex PCR using the deep immunoSEQ assay. Genomic DNA extracted from each cell subset was distributed evenly over all wells of several immunoSEQ 96-well plates, and each plate served as one replicate. For sorted subsets, each replicate PCR was loaded with approximately 190 ng genomic DNA, equivalent to about 30,000 T cell genomes. Purified libraries were quantified with a Qubit 3.0 fluorometer, sized on a Bioanalyzer 2100, and re-quantified with the KAPA Library Quantification kit. Each immunoSEQ 96-well plate was sequenced on its own single-read 150-cycle Illumina NextSeq 550 flow cell. The authors' pipeline ran thus. Because the immunoSEQ output included only junctional sequences and no quality scores, the filtering could not be the same as the filtering used for full-length reads. Sequences were annotated with PyIR, a Python wrapper for IgBLAST v1.9, using IMGT germline references to assign V/J genes and CDR3. Reads were filtered out if the reads had weak V/J assignments (E-value above 1e-6), no CDR3, stop codons, out-of-frame junctions, or ambiguous translated residues. V3J clonotypes were defined as sequences sharing an identical inferred V gene, J gene, and CDR3 amino acid sequence. The percentage overlap between two repertoires was calculated by dividing the number of shared unique clonotypes by the size of the smaller repertoire. Three approaches were used to assess repertoire richness: RTK rarefaction, the Chao1 estimator, and Recon v2.1 estimates of unobserved clonotypes. Generation probabilities were computed with OLGA for all TCRbeta clonotypes obtained by the gDNA method from several donors. TCRdb obtained this table from immuneACCESS and retained in-frame rearrangements with V and J assigned. These tables miss some clones; where compared with another copy, unresolved V genes account for less than half of the shortfall, and the remainder is unexplained. That table is the source of V, J and clone size, and D and trimming were worked out from the DNA. The sample records about 2.4 million clones, approximately 94% of which are singletons. The ten most abundant clones make up about 0.13% of the sample.

This entry is derived from a study of shared clonotypes between healthy human individuals (dated by TCRdb to between 2020 and 2021). About the investigation overall: Three men and two women, aged 18 to 49 years, made up the cohort. Libraries were prepared and TCR repertoires were sequenced by different laboratories using diverse techniques, in order to increase sequencing depth and limit assay-specific biases. Per donor, three plates each were used for CD4 naive and CD4 memory, two for CD8 naive, and one for CD8 memory. Between about 0.8 and 9.5 billion PBMCs per donor were obtained by leukapheresis. Blood TCR repertoires of about five healthy adults were deeply sequenced to estimate repertoire size and the extent of clonotype sharing between individuals. Results and caveats for the whole study, not just this receptor: Rarefaction of sorted-subset datasets indicated incomplete sequencing despite the large sequencing depth. Across a few donors, about 4.5% of naive CD4, more than 3% of naive CD8, about 2.3% of memory CD4, and approximately 0.4% of memory CD8 clonotypes were shared. Sampling was restricted to blood, and TCR repertoires in tissues likely differ from the TCR repertoires found in blood. Based on pairwise subsampling, the degree of clonotype sharing among donors was expected to be affected by sequencing depth. Because the study included only a small number of donors, the genetic and exposure-history diversity represented was limited. Compared with non-shared clonotypes, the clonotypes found in all four sorted-subset donors had higher generation probabilities. Naive subsets generally had larger estimated clonotype richness than memory subsets.

Sequenced: naive CD4+ T cells sorted from blood. The cell subset or site label corresponds to: CD45RA+ positively selected. This TCR derives from a man aged 18 to 29 in good health. The chain couples TRBV7-2 to TRBJ2-7; 9 of the junction bases match TRBD1. The nucleotides read TGTGCCAGCAGCTCACAGACAGGGGGCGAGCAGTACTTC. This sequence encodes CASSSQTGGEQYF.